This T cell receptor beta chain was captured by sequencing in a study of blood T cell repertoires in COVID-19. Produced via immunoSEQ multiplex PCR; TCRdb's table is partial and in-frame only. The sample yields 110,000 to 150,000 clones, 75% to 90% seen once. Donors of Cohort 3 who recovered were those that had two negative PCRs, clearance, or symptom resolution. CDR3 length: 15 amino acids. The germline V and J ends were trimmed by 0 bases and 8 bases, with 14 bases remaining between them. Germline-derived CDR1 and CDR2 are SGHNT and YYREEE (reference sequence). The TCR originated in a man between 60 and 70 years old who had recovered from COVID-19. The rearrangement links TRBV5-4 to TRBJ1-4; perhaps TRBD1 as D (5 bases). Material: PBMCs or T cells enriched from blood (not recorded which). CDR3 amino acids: CASSLAGGGNEKLFF. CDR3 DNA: TGTGCCAGCAGCTTGGCCGGGGGAGGTAACGAAAAACTGTTTTTT.